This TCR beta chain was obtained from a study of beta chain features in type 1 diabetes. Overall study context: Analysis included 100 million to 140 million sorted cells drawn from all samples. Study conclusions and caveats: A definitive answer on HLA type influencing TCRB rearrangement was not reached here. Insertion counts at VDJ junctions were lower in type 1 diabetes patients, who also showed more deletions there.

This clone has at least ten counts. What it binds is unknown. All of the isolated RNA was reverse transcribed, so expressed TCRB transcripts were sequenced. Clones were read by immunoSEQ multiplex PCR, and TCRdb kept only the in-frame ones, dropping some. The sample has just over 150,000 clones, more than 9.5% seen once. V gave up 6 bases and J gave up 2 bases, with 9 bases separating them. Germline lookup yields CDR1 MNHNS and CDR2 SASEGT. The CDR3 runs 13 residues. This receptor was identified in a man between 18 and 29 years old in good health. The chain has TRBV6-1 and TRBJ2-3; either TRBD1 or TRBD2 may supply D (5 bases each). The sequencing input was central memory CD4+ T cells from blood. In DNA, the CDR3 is TGTGCCAGCAGCCGAGGGGACACAGATACGCAGTATTTT. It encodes CASSRGDTDTQYF.